This TCR beta chain was recovered during a study of vaccination effects on CD4 cells after COVID-19. Study at large: Participants got two doses of BNT162b2 or mRNA-1273 vaccine.

Judged by abundance, this clone is medium-sized. Its antigen is unknown. Study results and caveats: Few convalescent patients, and no early post-infection timepoints, were available to the study.

Generated by immunoSEQ multiplex PCR, the TCRdb table keeps only in-frame clones and is missing some. Here the sample spans about 27,000 clones, under 75% being singletons. Germline lookup yields CDR1 SEHNR and CDR2 FQNEAQ (reference sequence). The CDR3 spans 16 residues. The ends lost 7 bases at V and 5 bases at J; junction bases unmatched: 15. Antigen-specific CD4+ T cells were first expanded with viral peptide pools by the ViraFEST assay and only then sequenced. Culture lasted about ten days before CD4+ T cell isolation. Among the vaccine recipients, none had a prior SARS-CoV-2 infection, and nucleocapsid antibodies were negative. Each culture well received a few million PBMC. These cells were then cultured in IMDM with approximately 9.8 IU/ml IL-2 and 7.5 to 10 ug/ml peptides.

The source is a human donor who received a COVID-19 vaccine. The starting material was CD4+ T cells from PBMCs cultured with SARS-CoV-2 spike peptides, obtained before COVID-19 vaccination. The gene calls are TRBV7-9 and TRBJ1-2; 8 bases align to TRBD1. In DNA, the CDR3 is TGTGCCAGCACCAGAGAAAAGGCAGGGGGCGGATATGGCTACACCTTC. It yields the protein CASTREKAGGGYGYTF.